This entry lists 9 T cell receptor beta chains sequenced from one sample in a study of T cells in Graves' hyperthyroidism and ophthalmopathy (dated by TCRdb to the late 2010s). The library was produced with multiplex PCR. The instrument given in TCRdb is Illumina HiSeq 2000. TCR beta CDR3 regions were amplified from RNA transcripts. A first-round RT-PCR of the TCR CDR3 used the HTBI primer set with the Qiagen OneStep RT-PCR kit. The public sequencing data were trimmed at Q25 with fastp and processed into clonotypes with MiXCR by TCRdb, which kept only in-frame beta chains. Rows with one shared CDR3 protein collapse into an entry with the most common genes and DNA. Present in this sample are around 660,000 distinct CDR3 sequences, 45% of which were seen just once. The top ten clones comprise under 8.5% of the sample. The sample consisted of peripheral blood or thyroid tissue (not recorded which). The source of these receptors is an adult man with Graves' disease, either hyperthyroidism or ophthalmopathy (not recorded which).

This clonotype was detected many times. This chain connects TRBV10-3 to TRBJ1-1; 9 bases match TRBD1. The CDR3 has 16 residues. After removal of 7 bases from V and 1 base from J, the junction contained 10 bases not matched to a gene. Germline CDR1 reads ENHRY; CDR2 reads SYGVKD. In nucleotides, the CDR3 is TGTGCCATCACCCAACTGGGACAGGGCCCGAACACTGAAGCTTTCTTT. Translating it yields CAITQLGQGPNTEAFF.

For the CDR3, the DNA is TGTGCCAGCAAAGGGCCGGGAGCCCAGTACTTC. Encoded protein: CASKGPGAQYF. The J gene is TRBJ2-5, the V gene TRBV7-2; D may be TRBD2 (6 bases). Germline lookup yields CDR1 SGHTA and CDR2 FQGNSA. The CDR3 is 11 residues long. The V end was cut by 7 bases, the J end by 9 bases, with 12 bases between.

CDR3 sequence: CSARREFLTPLHF. The CDR3 DNA sequence: TGCAGTGCTAGGAGGGAATTCTTGACACCCCTCCACTTT. This chain uses TRBV20-1 with TRBJ1-6; D gene unclear. Germline loops: CDR1 DFQATT, CDR2 SNEGSKA (reference sequence). V dropped 3 bases and J dropped 11 bases, with 14 bases sitting between them. The CDR3 consists of 13 residues.

This clonotype was seen a few times. The V and J genes are TRBV6-5 and TRBJ1-1; maybe TRBD1 (5 bases). The CDR3 extends over 12 amino acids. Trimming took off 5 bases at V and 6 bases at J, with 10 bases between the two ends. Germline CDR1 MNHEY, CDR2 SVGAGI. CDR3 amino acids: CASSEGTAEAFF. The CDR3 region has the DNA TGTGCCAGCAGTGAAGGGACGGCTGAAGCTTTCTTT.

With respect to this clonotype: It may be a read error: a sequence one base away is much more abundant. This chain links TRBV7-3 with TRBJ2-6, with 8 bases identical to TRBD2. V lost 4 bases and J lost 3; bases outside the gene matches: 2. Looked up from germline, CDR1 is SGHTA and CDR2 is FQGTGA. This CDR3 is 15 amino acids long. CDR3 bases: TGTGCCAGCAGCTCGACTAGCGTTGGGGCCAACGTCCTGACTTTC. This translates into CASSSTSVGANVLTF.

The CDR3 reads CASSILAGTGHQPQHF. The DNA of the CDR3 is TGTGCCAGTAGTATACTGGCCGGGACAGGACACCAGCCCCAGCATTTT. The chain joins TRBV19 to TRBJ1-5; TRBD1 aligns across 8 bases. Looked up from germline, CDR1 is LNHDA and CDR2 is SQIVND (reference sequence). This CDR3 contains 16 residues. J was trimmed by 7 bases and V by 2 bases; bases with no gene match: 10.

This rearrangement joins TRBV5-1 to TRBJ1-6, with a weak D call TRBD1 (5 bases). Germline V gives CDR1 SGHRS, CDR2 YFSETQ. Trimming left V 4 bases short and J 7 bases short, with 12 bases between. The CDR3 consists of 14 residues. The CDR3 spells CASSRDGGNSPLHF. The CDR3 DNA is TGCGCCAGCAGCCGGGACGGTGGAAATTCACCCCTCCACTTT.

The chain carries TRBV7-2 and TRBJ1-5; D not resolved. Germline V gene lookup returns CDR1 SGHTA and CDR2 FQGNSA. Trimming pared 5 bases from V and 0 bases from J, leaving 8 bases between. There are 14 residues in the CDR3. The CDR3 loop reads CASSAAYSNQPQHF. DNA of the CDR3: TGTGCCAGCAGCGCGGCATATAGCAATCAGCCCCAGCATTTT.

This clonotype has a handful of counts. V is TRBV20-1 and J is TRBJ2-7, with TRBD2 matching over 14 bases. The CDR3 covers 16 residues. The V segment lost 5 bases and the J segment 1 base; nucleotides outside the gene matches: 7. CDR1 and CDR2 (germline): DFQATT, SNEGSKA (reference sequence). The CDR3 coding sequence is TGCAGTGCTCCGGGACTAGCGGGGGACTCTTCCTACGAGCAGTACTTC. Amino acid sequence: CSAPGLAGDSSYEQYF.